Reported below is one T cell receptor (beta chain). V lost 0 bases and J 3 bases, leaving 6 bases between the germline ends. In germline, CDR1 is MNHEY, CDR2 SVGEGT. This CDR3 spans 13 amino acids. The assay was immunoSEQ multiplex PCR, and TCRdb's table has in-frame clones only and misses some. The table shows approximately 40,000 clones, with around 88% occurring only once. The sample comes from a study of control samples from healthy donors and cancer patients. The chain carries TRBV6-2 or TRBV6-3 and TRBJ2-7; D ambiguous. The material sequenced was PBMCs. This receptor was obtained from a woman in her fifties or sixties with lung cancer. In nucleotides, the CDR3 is TGTGCCAGCAGTTACTCTGGGAACTACGAGCAGTACTTC. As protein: CASSYSGNYEQYF.